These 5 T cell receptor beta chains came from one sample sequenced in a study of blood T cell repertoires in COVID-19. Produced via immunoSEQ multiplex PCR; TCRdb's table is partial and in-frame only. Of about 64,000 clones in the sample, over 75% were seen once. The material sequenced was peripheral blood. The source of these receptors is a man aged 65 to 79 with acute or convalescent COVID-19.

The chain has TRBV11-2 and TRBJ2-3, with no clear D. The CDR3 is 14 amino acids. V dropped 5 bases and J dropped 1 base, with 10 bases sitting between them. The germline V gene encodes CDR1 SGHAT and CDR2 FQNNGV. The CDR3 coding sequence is TGTGCCAGCAGCCGTTCGCCGGGCACAGATACGCAGTATTTT. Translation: CASSRSPGTDTQYF.

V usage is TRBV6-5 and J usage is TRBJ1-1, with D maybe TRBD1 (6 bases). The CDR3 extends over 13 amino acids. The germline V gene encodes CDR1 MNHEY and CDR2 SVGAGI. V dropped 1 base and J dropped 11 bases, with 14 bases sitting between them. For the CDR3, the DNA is TGTGCCAGCAGTTACTTTAGGGGGGGACGCGCTTTCTTT. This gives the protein CASSYFRGGRAFF.

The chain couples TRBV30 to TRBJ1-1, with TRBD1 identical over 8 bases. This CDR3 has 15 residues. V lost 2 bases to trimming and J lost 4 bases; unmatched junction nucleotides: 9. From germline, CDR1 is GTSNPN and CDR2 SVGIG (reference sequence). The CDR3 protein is CAWSPRTGSLTEAFF. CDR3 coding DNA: TGTGCCTGGAGTCCACGGACAGGGAGCCTCACTGAAGCTTTCTTT. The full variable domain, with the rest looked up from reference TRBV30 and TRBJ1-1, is SQTIHQWPATLVQPVGSPLSLECTVEGTSNPNLYWYRQAAGRGLQLLFYSVGIGQISSEVPQNLSASRPQDRQFILSSKKLLLSDSGFYLCAWSPRTGSLTEAFFGQGTRLTVV.

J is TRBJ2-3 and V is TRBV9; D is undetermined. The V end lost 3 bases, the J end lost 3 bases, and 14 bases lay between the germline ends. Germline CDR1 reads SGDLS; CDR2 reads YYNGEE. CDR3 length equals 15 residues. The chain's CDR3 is CASSDLWPGTDTQYF. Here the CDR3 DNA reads TGTGCCAGCAGCGACCTTTGGCCGGGTACAGATACGCAGTATTTT.

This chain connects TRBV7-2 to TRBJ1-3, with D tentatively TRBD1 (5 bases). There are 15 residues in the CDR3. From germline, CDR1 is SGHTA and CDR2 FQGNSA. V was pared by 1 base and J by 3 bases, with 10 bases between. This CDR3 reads CASSLGGLLGNTIYF. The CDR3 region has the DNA TGTGCCAGCAGCTTAGGGGGCCTCCTTGGAAACACCATATATTTT.